This entry features one T cell receptor beta chain sequence. Its target is unknown. TCRdb re-called the reads through MiXCR, storing one row per CDR3 protein. In the table there are about 150,000 distinct CDR3 sequences, around a quarter of which are singletons. The CDR3 has 14 residues. The germline V and J ends were trimmed by 3 bases and 3 bases, with 9 bases remaining between them. Germline V CDR1 and CDR2: SGDLS, YYNGEE. This record comes from a study of T cell repertoires in cytomegalovirus infection. Study in general: Public signatures in TCR beta pointed to CMV infection and matching HLA type.

Regarding the study as a whole: Identification of carriers of CMV plus the relevant HLA was achieved through cumulative public TCR beta family frequency. HLA-C-restricted CMV clonotypes gave the most frequent clonotype in two of eight donors.

The sequencing sample was made of PBMCs. The genes are TRBV9 and TRBJ1-4; D might be TRBD1 (5 bases). The TCR comes from a human donor in good health (CMV status not recorded). Some clones in this sample may be carry-over from other donors' samples. In DNA form, the CDR3 reads TGTGCCAGCAGCGCCTCGGGACCTAATGAAAAACTGTTTTTT. Protein: CASSASGPNEKLFF.